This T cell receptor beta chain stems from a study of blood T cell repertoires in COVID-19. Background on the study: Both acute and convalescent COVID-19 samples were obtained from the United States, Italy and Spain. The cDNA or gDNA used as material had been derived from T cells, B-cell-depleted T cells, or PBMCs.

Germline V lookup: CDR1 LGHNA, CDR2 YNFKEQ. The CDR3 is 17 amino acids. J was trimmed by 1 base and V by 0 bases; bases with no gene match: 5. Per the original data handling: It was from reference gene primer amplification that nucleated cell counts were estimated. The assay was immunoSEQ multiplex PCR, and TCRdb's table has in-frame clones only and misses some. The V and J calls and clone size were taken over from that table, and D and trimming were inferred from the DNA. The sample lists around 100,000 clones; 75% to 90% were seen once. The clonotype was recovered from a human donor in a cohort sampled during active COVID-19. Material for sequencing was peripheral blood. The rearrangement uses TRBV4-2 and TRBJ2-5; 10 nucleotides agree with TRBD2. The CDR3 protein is CASSQDRRTSGQETQYF. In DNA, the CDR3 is TGTGCCAGCAGCCAAGATAGGAGGACTAGCGGCCAAGAGACCCAGTACTTC.